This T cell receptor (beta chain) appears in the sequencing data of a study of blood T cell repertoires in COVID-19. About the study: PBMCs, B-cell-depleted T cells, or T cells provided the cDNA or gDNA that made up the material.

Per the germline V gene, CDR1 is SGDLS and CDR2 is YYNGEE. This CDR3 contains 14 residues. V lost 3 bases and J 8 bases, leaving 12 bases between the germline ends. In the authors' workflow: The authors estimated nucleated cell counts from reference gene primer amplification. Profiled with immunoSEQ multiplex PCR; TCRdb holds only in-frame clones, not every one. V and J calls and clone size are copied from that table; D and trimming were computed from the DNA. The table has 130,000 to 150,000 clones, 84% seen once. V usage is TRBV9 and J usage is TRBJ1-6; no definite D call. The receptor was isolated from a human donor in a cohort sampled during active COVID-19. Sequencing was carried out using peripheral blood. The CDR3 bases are TGTGCCAGCAGCGCCGACAAGTGGGATTCACCCCTCCACTTT. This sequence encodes CASSADKWDSPLHF.